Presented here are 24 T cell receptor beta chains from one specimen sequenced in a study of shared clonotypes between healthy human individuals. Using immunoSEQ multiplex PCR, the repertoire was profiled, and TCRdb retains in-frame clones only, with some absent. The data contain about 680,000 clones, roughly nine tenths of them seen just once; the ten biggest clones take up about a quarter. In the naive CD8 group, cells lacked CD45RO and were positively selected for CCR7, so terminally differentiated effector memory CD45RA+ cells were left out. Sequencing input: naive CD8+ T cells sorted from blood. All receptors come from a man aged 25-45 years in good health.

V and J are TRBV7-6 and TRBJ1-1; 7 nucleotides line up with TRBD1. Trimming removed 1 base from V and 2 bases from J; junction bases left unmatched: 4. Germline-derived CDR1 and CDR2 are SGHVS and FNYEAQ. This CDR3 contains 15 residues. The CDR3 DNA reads TGTGCCAGCAGCTTAGGTTCAGGGGGTAACACTGAAGCTTTCTTT. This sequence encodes CASSLGSGGNTEAFF.

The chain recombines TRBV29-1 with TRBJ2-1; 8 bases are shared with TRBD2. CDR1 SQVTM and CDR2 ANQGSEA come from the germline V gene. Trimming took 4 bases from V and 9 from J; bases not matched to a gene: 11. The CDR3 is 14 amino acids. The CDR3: CSVGRGSGSGEQFF. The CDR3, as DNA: TGCAGCGTTGGGCGCGGAAGCGGGAGTGGTGAGCAGTTCTTC.

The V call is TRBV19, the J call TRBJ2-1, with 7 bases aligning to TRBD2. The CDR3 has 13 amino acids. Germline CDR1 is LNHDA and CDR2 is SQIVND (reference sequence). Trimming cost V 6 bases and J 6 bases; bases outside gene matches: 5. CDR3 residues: CASSLSGGNEQFF. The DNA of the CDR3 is TGTGCCAGTAGCCTGTCGGGAGGCAATGAGCAGTTCTTC.

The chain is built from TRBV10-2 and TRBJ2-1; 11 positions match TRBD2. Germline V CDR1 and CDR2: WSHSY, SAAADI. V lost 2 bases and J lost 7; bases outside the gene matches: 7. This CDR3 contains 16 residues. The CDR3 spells CASSEVRTSGLNEQFF. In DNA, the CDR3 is TGCGCCAGCAGTGAGGTTCGGACTAGCGGGCTTAATGAGCAGTTCTTC.

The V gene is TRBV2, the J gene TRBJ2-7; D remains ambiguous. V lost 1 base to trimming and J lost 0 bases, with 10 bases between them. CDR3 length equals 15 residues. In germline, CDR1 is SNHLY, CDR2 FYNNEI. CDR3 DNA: TGTGCCAGCAGTGAAGAGTCGATAAGCTCCTACGAGCAGTACTTC. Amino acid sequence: CASSEESISSYEQYF.

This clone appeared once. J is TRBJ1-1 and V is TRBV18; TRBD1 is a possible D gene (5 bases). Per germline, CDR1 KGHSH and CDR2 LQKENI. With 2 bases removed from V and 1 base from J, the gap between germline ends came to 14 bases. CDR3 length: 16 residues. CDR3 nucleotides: TGTGCCAGCTCACCATCAATCGGGGGAAGGAACACTGAAGCTTTCTTT. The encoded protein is CASSPSIGGRNTEAFF. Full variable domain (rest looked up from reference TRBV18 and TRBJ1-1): NAGVMQNPRHLVRRRGQEARLRCSPMKGHSHVYWYRQLPEEGLKFMVYLQKENIIDESGMPKERFSAEFPKEGPSILRIQQVVRGDSAAYFCASSPSIGGRNTEAFFGQGTRLTVV.

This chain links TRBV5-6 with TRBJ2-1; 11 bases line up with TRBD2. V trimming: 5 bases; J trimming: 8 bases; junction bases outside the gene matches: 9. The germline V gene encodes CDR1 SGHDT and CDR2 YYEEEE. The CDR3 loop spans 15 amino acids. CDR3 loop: CASRVAGGPSYEQFF. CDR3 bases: TGTGCCAGCAGGGTAGCGGGAGGGCCTTCTTATGAGCAGTTCTTC.

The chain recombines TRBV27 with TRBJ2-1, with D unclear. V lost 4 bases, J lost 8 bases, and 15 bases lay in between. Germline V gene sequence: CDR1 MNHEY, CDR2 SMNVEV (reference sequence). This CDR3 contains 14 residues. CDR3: CASSYRGRVDEQFF. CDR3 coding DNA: TGTGCCAGCAGTTATAGAGGACGAGTGGATGAGCAGTTCTTC.

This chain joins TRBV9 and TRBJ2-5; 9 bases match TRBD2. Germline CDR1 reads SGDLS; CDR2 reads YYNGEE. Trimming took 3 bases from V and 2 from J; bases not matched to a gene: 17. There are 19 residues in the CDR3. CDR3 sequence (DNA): TGTGCCAGCAGCGAGGACCCCGGGACTAGCAACCTCCTACAAGAGACCCAGTACTTC. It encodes CASSEDPGTSNLLQETQYF.

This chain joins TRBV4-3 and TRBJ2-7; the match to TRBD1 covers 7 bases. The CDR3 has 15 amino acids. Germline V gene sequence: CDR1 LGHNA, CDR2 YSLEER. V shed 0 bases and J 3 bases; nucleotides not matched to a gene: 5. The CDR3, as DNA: TGCGCCAGCAGCCAAGATCATCCAGGGGGCTACGAGCAGTACTTC. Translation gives CASSQDHPGGYEQYF.

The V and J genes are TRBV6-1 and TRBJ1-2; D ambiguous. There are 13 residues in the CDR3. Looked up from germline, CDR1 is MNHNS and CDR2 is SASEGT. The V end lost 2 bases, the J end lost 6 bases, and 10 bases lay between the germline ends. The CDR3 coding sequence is TGTGCCAGCAGTGAAAACCGCCATGATGGCTACACCTTC. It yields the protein CASSENRHDGYTF.

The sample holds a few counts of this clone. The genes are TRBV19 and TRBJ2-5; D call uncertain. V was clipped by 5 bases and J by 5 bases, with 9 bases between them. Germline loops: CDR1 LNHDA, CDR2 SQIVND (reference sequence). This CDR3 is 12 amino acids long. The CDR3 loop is CASSSGPETQYF. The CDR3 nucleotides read TGTGCCAGTAGTTCGGGCCCCGAGACCCAGTACTTC.

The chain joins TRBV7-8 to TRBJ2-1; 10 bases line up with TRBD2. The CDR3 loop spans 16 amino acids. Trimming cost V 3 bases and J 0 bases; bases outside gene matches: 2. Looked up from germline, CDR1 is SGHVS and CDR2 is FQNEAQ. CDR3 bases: TGTGCCAGCAGCTTCGGACTAGCGGACTCCTACAATGAGCAGTTCTTC. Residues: CASSFGLADSYNEQFF.

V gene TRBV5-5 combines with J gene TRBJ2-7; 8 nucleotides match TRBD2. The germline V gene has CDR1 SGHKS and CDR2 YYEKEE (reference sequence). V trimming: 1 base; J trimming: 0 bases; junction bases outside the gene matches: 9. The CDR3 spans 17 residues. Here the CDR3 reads CASSLILAELHSYEQYF. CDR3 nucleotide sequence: TGTGCCAGCAGCTTGATACTAGCGGAGCTCCACTCCTACGAGCAGTACTTC. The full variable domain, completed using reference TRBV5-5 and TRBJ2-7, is DAGVTQSPTHLIKTRGQQVTLRCSPISGHKSVSWYQQVLGQGPQFIFQYYEKEERGRGNFPDRFSARQFPNYSSELNVNALLLGDSALYLCASSLILAELHSYEQYFGPGTRLTVT.

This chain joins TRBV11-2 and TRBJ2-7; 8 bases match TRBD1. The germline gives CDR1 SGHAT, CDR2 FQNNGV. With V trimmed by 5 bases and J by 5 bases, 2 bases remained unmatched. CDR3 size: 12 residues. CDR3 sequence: CASSPGGDEQYF. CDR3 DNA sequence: TGTGCCAGCAGCCCAGGGGGCGACGAGCAGTACTTC.

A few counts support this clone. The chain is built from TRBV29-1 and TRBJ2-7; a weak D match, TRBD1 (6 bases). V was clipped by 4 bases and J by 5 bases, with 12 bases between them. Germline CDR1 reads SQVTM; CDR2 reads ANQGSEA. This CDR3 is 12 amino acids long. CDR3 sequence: CSVVGAEHEQYF. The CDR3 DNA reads TGCAGCGTTGTGGGGGCCGAGCACGAGCAGTACTTC.

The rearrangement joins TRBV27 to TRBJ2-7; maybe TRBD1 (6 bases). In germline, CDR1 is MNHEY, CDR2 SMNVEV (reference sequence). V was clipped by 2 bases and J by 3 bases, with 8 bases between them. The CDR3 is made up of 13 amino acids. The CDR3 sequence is CASSLGQFYEQYF. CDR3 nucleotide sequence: TGTGCCAGCAGTTTAGGACAGTTCTACGAGCAGTACTTC.

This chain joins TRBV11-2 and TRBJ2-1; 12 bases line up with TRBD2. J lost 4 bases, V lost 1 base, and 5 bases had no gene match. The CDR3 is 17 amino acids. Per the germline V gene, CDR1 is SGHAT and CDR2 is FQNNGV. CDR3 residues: CASSLVLAGGTYNEQFF. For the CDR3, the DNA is TGTGCCAGCAGCTTAGTCCTAGCGGGAGGGACGTACAATGAGCAGTTCTTC.

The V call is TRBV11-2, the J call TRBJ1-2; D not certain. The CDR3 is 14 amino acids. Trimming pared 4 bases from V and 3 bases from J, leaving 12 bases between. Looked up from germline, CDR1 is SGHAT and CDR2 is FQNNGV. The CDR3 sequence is CASSSRSWDYGYTF. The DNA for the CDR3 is TGTGCCAGCAGCTCCCGAAGTTGGGACTATGGCTACACCTTC.

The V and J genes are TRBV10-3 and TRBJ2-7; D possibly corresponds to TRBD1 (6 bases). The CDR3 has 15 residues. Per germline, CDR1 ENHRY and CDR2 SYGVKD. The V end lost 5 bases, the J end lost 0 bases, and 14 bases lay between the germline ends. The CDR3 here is CAISPQGPSSYEQYF. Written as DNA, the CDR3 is TGTGCCATCAGTCCCCAGGGGCCAAGCTCCTACGAGCAGTACTTC.

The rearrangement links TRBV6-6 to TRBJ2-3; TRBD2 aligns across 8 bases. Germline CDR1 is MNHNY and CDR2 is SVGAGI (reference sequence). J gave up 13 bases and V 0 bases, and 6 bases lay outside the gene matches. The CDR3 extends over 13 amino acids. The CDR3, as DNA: TGTGCCAGCAGTTACTCGGAAGCGGGAGCGGAGTATTTT. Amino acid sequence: CASSYSEAGAEYF.

CDR3 DNA sequence: TGTGCCAGCAGCTTAGGATCAGGGAGCAGCTATGGCTACACCTTC. Protein: CASSLGSGSSYGYTF. The gene calls are TRBV7-9 and TRBJ1-2; D may be TRBD1 (5 bases). The CDR3 loop spans 15 amino acids. CDR1 SEHNR and CDR2 FQNEAQ come from the germline V gene (reference sequence). V lost 1 base, J lost 4 bases, and 13 bases lay in between. The full variable domain, completed using reference TRBV7-9 and TRBJ1-2, is DTGVSQNPRHKITKRGQNVTFRCDPISEHNRLYWYRQTLGQGPEFLTYFQNEAQLEKSRLLSDRFSAERPKGSFSTLEIQRTEQGDSAMYLCASSLGSGSSYGYTFGSGTRLTVV.

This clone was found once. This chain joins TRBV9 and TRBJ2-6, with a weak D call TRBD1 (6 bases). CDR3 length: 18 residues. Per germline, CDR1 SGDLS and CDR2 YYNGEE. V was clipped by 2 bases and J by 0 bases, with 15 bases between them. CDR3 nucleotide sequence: TGTGCCAGCAGCGTTTATGGACAGTTATACTCTGGGGCCAACGTCCTGACTTTC. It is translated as CASSVYGQLYSGANVLTF. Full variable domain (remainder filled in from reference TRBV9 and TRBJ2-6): DSGVTQTPKHLITATGQRVTLRCSPRSGDLSVYWYQQSLDQGLQFLIQYYNGEERAKGNILERFSAQQFPDLHSELNLSSLELGDSALYFCASSVYGQLYSGANVLTFGAGSRLTVL.

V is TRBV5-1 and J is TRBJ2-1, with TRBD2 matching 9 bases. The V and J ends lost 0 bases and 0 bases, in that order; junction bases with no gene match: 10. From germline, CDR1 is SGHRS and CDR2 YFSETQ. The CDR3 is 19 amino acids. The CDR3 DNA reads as TGCGCCAGCAGCTTGGATCAGCGGGAGGATCCTAGCTCCTACAATGAGCAGTTCTTC. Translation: CASSLDQREDPSSYNEQFF.